These 31 T cell receptor beta chains were all obtained from the same sample, sequenced in a study of glioma-infiltrating T cells after dendritic cell vaccination. Generated by immunoSEQ multiplex PCR, the TCRdb table keeps only in-frame clones and is missing some. In the table there are tens of thousands of clones, approximately 87% of which are singletons. Sample: blood, taken before dendritic cell vaccination. All receptors come from a human donor with glioblastoma.

The chain combines TRBV14 with TRBJ2-2, with no clear D. V dropped 1 base and J dropped 10 bases, with 10 bases sitting between them. Germline V gene sequence: CDR1 SGHDN, CDR2 FVKESK. The CDR3 has 13 residues. CDR3 in DNA: TGTGCCAGCAGCCAAGCCCTGGCTTTGGAGCTGTTTTTT. Translated: CASSQALALELFF.

There are a few counts of this clone. This chain links TRBV5-6 with TRBJ2-1; a weak D match, TRBD2 (6 bases). With 4 bases removed from V and 12 bases from J, the gap between germline ends came to 14 bases. Germline V CDR1 and CDR2: SGHDT, YYEEEE. CDR3 size: 12 residues. CDR3 in DNA: TGTGCCAGCAGCCCCGTCGGGGGTTCGCAGTTCTTC. This encodes CASSPVGGSQFF.

CDR3 region: CASSPPGTSGYNEQFF. Here the CDR3 DNA reads TGTGCCAGCAGCCCCCCCGGGACTAGCGGTTACAATGAGCAGTTCTTC. The V call is TRBV7-8, the J call TRBJ2-1; TRBD2 matches 11 bases. This CDR3 comprises 16 residues. Germline V CDR1 and CDR2: SGHVS, FQNEAQ. V shed 5 bases, J shed 4 bases, and the junction held 7 bases outside the gene matches.

This chain links TRBV7-9 with TRBJ2-2, with D possibly being TRBD2 (6 bases). Germline CDR1 and CDR2: SEHNR and FQNEAQ (reference sequence). The CDR3 is made up of 13 amino acids. Trimming removed 11 bases from V and 10 bases from J, with 20 bases in between. The CDR3 loop is CASPPGDSEELFF. CDR3 nucleotides: TGTGCCTCCCCCCCGGGGGACTCCGAGGAGCTGTTTTTT.

About this clone: One junction end disagrees with the germline gene, perhaps due to a read error. The rearrangement links TRBV6-6 to TRBJ1-3; 10 bases align to TRBD1. CDR1 is MNHNY, CDR2 SVGAGI, per germline (reference sequence). The CDR3 loop spans 14 amino acids. CDR3 bases: TGTGCCAGTCAAGGGACAGGGGAGGAGAAACACCATATATTT. This sequence encodes CASQGTGEEKHHIF.

This sequence joins TRBV7-9 and TRBJ2-7; D possibly corresponds to TRBD2 (6 bases). Trimming pared 1 base from V and 7 bases from J, leaving 17 bases between. Germline CDR1 is SEHNR and CDR2 is FQNEAQ (reference sequence). The CDR3 contains 15 residues. CDR3 coding DNA: TGTGCCAGCAGCTTAGTGTCAGGGAGGATTGGGGAGCAGTACTTC. Protein sequence: CASSLVSGRIGEQYF.

The V gene is TRBV19, the J gene TRBJ2-1, with D tentatively TRBD2 (5 bases). Trimming removed 5 bases from V and 15 bases from J, with 20 bases in between. Germline CDR1 is LNHDA and CDR2 is SQIVND (reference sequence). The CDR3 contains 13 residues. The CDR3 is CASSPRTAASGFF. The CDR3 DNA reads as TGTGCCAGTAGTCCCCGGACTGCCGCCTCGGGGTTCTTC.

The V gene is TRBV19, the J gene TRBJ1-2; TRBD1 agrees at 10 bases. The germline CDR1 and CDR2 sequences are LNHDA and SQIVND (reference sequence). CDR3 length: 14 residues. V lost 1 base, J lost 6 bases, and 2 bases stayed unmatched. The CDR3 DNA reads TGTGCCAGTAGTATAGGAGGGACAGGGGATGGCTACACCTTC. It encodes CASSIGGTGDGYTF.

The rearrangement uses TRBV5-1 and TRBJ2-1, with 10 nucleotides matching TRBD2. This CDR3 has 13 residues. Germline CDR1 and CDR2: SGHRS and YFSETQ. Trimming cost V 3 bases and J 16 bases; bases outside gene matches: 10. CDR3 residues: CASSYESGGVGFF. CDR3 in DNA: TGCGCCAGCAGCTACGAGAGCGGGGGGGTTGGATTCTTC.

J is TRBJ1-1 and V is TRBV29-1; D perhaps matches TRBD1 (6 bases). Deletions cut 4 bases from V and 3 bases from J, with 9 bases between. Germline V gene sequence: CDR1 SQVTM, CDR2 ANQGSEA. This CDR3 is built from 12 residues. For the CDR3, the DNA is TGCAGCGTTGTTCGGACAGACACTGAAGCTTTCTTT. Protein product: CSVVRTDTEAFF. Looking up the rest from reference TRBV29-1 and TRBJ1-1 gives the full variable domain: SAVISQKPSRDICQRGTSLTIQCQVDSQVTMMFWYRQQPGQSLTLIATANQGSEATYESGFVIDKFPISRPNLTFSTLTVSNMSPEDSSIYLCSVVRTDTEAFFGQGTRLTVV.

The chain joins TRBV5-1 to TRBJ1-1; 7 nucleotides line up with TRBD1. There are 13 residues in the CDR3. Germline CDR1 is SGHRS and CDR2 is YFSETQ. The trim removed 5 bases at V and 7 bases at J, leaving 8 bases unmatched. CDR3 residues: CASRFGGGSEAFF. The CDR3 DNA reads TGCGCCAGCAGGTTCGGAGGGGGCAGTGAAGCTTTCTTT.

The chain couples TRBV6-5 to TRBJ1-1; 8 nucleotides line up with TRBD1. V trimming: 7 bases; J trimming: 6 bases; junction bases outside the gene matches: 4. Germline V CDR1 and CDR2: MNHEY, SVGAGI. The CDR3 is 12 amino acids. The DNA for the CDR3 is TGTGCCAGCACGGACAGGGTCTCTGAAGCTTTCTTT. Translation: CASTDRVSEAFF.

The chain couples TRBV19 to TRBJ1-2; D ambiguous. The germline V gene encodes CDR1 LNHDA and CDR2 SQIVND (reference sequence). Trimming removed 1 base at V and 4 bases at J, with 10 bases between. The CDR3 covers 14 residues. Here the CDR3 reads CASSIGSLLYGYTF. Written as DNA, the CDR3 is TGTGCCAGTAGTATAGGATCGCTACTCTATGGCTACACCTTC.

The rearrangement uses TRBV5-6 and TRBJ1-5; 8 nucleotides line up with TRBD1. The V and J ends lost 4 bases and 7 bases, in that order; junction bases with no gene match: 10. In germline, CDR1 is SGHDT, CDR2 YYEEEE. The CDR3 extends over 15 amino acids. DNA of the CDR3: TGTGCCAGCAGCCCTGACAGGGGACAGAAACAGCCCCAGCATTTT. Translating it yields CASSPDRGQKQPQHF.

The V and J genes are TRBV7-6 and TRBJ2-5; weak D call: TRBD1 (5 bases). The CDR3 has 15 amino acids. Trimming stripped 1 base from V and 1 base from J, with 10 bases between. Looked up from germline, CDR1 is SGHVS and CDR2 is FNYEAQ. As DNA, the CDR3 is TGTGCCAGCAGCTTAGAACCTGACAGCCAAGAGACCCAGTACTTC. Its protein product is CASSLEPDSQETQYF.

This chain uses TRBV11-1 with TRBJ1-2; D is possibly TRBD1 (5 bases). The germline CDR1 and CDR2 sequences are SGHAT and FQDESV (reference sequence). The CDR3 contains 13 residues. Trimming removed 1 base from V and 3 bases from J, with 6 bases in between. DNA of the CDR3: TGTGCCAGCAGCTTAGAGACAGACTATGGCTACACCTTC. It codes for CASSLETDYGYTF.

DNA for the CDR3: TGTGCCAGCAGCTCCCGCAGGGACAGGGGGCGTCCTTATTCCTACGAGCAGTACTTC. It yields the protein CASSSRRDRGRPYSYEQYF. The V gene is TRBV11-2, the J gene TRBJ2-7, with TRBD1 identical over 12 bases. Germline V gene data show CDR1 as SGHAT and CDR2 as FQNNGV. This CDR3 is built from 19 residues. V lost 4 bases and J lost 1; bases outside the gene matches: 14.

V and J are TRBV5-1 and TRBJ2-5; 8 bases map to TRBD2. Germline CDR1 is SGHRS and CDR2 is YFSETQ. This CDR3 spans 15 amino acids. The trim removed 0 bases at V and 4 bases at J, leaving 5 bases unmatched. This CDR3 reads CASSLDRGGRETQYF. The CDR3 nucleotides read TGCGCCAGCAGCTTGGATCGGGGGGGCCGAGAGACCCAGTACTTC.

V is TRBV7-7 and J is TRBJ2-3; D is perhaps TRBD2 (5 bases). The CDR3 extends over 16 amino acids. The V end was cut by 2 bases, the J end by 0 bases, with 12 bases between. The germline V gene has CDR1 SSHAT and CDR2 FNYEAQ (reference sequence). As DNA, the CDR3 is TGTGCCAGCAGCTTAAGCCTGACGGGGAGCACAGATACGCAGTATTTT. Protein: CASSLSLTGSTDTQYF.

The V gene is TRBV5-1, the J gene TRBJ2-3, with TRBD2 as a possible D gene (6 bases). The CDR3 sequence is 15 residues long. Germline lookup yields CDR1 SGHRS and CDR2 YFSETQ. V was clipped by 0 bases and J by 3 bases, with 11 bases between them. CDR3 sequence reads: CASSLDSRETDTQYF. The DNA for the CDR3 is TGCGCCAGCAGCTTGGACTCGCGGGAAACAGATACGCAGTATTTT.

The J gene is TRBJ2-4, the V gene TRBV7-8, with no clear D. The CDR3 extends over 14 amino acids. Germline V gene sequence: CDR1 SGHVS, CDR2 FQNEAQ. V dropped 1 base and J dropped 3 bases, with 7 bases sitting between them. The CDR3 sequence: CASSLVRGKNIQYF. The CDR3 region has the DNA TGTGCCAGCAGCTTAGTACGAGGCAAAAACATTCAGTACTTC.

The chain uses TRBV6-6 and TRBJ1-2; D may be TRBD1 (5 bases). CDR3 length: 16 amino acids. Germline CDR1 MNHNY, CDR2 SVGAGI (reference sequence). V gave up 4 bases and J gave up 2 bases, with 17 bases separating them. CDR3 residues: CASSSRDSEVNYGYTF. The CDR3, as DNA: TGTGCCAGCAGTTCCCGGGACTCCGAAGTAAACTATGGCTACACCTTC.

The gene calls are TRBV14 and TRBJ2-5; TRBD2 is a possible D gene (6 bases). CDR3 size: 14 residues. Trimming took off 4 bases at V and 5 bases at J, with 14 bases between the two ends. The germline CDR1 and CDR2 sequences are SGHDN and FVKESK. The CDR3 DNA sequence: TGTGCCAGCAGCCTCCTTGGCGCGGGGGAGACCCAGTACTTC. Translating it yields CASSLLGAGETQYF.

This clone was detected a few times. The chain joins TRBV18 to TRBJ1-1, with 9 bases aligning to TRBD1. CDR3 length equals 14 residues. V shed 2 bases, J shed 5 bases, and the junction held 3 bases outside the gene matches. Germline assignment: CDR1 KGHSH and CDR2 LQKENI. DNA of the CDR3: TGTGCCAGCTCACCAGGGACAGGGATGACTGAAGCTTTCTTT. This gives the protein CASSPGTGMTEAFF.

V is TRBV7-9 and J is TRBJ1-3; tentative D call: TRBD1 (6 bases). CDR3 length equals 15 residues. Germline values: CDR1 SEHNR, CDR2 FQNEAQ (reference sequence). V shed 5 bases and J shed 1 base, with 12 bases lying between them. DNA for the CDR3: TGTGCCAGCAGCCCCACAGGGTCGTCTGGAAACACCATATATTTT. Amino acid sequence: CASSPTGSSGNTIYF.

The chain combines TRBV6-6 with TRBJ2-5; 11 bases match TRBD2. Trimming at V came to 8 bases and at J to 4 bases, leaving 9 bases not matched to a gene. In germline, CDR1 is MNHNY, CDR2 SVGAGI (reference sequence). The CDR3 runs to 15 residues. The CDR3 DNA reads as TGTGCCAGCGGGAAAACTAGCGGGGGTAGAGAGACCCAGTACTTC. This sequence encodes CASGKTSGGRETQYF.

The gene calls are TRBV7-9 and TRBJ1-2; D remains unclear. Germline-derived CDR1 and CDR2 are SEHNR and FQNEAQ (reference sequence). The CDR3 runs 14 residues. V shed 0 bases and J shed 3 bases, with 8 bases lying between them. CDR3 protein: CASSLALGDYGYTF. The CDR3, as DNA: TGTGCCAGCAGCTTAGCGCTGGGAGACTATGGCTACACCTTC.

The chain couples TRBV27 to TRBJ2-5; 10 nucleotides match TRBD2. Germline-derived CDR1 and CDR2 are MNHEY and SMNVEV (reference sequence). The ends lost 5 bases at V and 2 bases at J; junction bases unmatched: 5. The CDR3 extends over 15 amino acids. This chain's CDR3 is CASSLGTSAQETQYF. Here the CDR3 DNA reads TGTGCCAGCAGTCTGGGGACTAGCGCTCAAGAGACCCAGTACTTC.

The genes are TRBV9 and TRBJ1-5; D is unresolved. This CDR3 has 14 amino acids. V was clipped by 0 bases and J by 6 bases, with 10 bases between them. CDR1 and CDR2 from the germline V gene are SGDLS and YYNGEE. The CDR3 is CASSVGGSLQPQHF. CDR3 in DNA: TGTGCCAGCAGCGTAGGAGGGAGCCTTCAGCCCCAGCATTTT.

The chain recombines TRBV19 with TRBJ1-2; D is possibly TRBD1 (5 bases). CDR3 length equals 11 residues. The V gene's germline CDR1 is LNHDA and CDR2 SQIVND (reference sequence). V lost 5 bases to trimming and J lost 6 bases, with 7 bases between them. CDR3 bases: TGTGCCAGTAGTCGGGGGGATGGCTACACCTTC. Its translation: CASSRGDGYTF.

A single count supports this clone. The chain employs TRBV7-9 and TRBJ2-7; a possible D gene is TRBD2 (6 bases). This CDR3 has 16 residues. Germline CDR1 SEHNR, CDR2 FQNEAQ (reference sequence). Trimming left V 3 bases short and J 3 bases short, with 18 bases between. CDR3 protein: CASSFEDGTRGYEQYF. CDR3 in DNA: TGTGCCAGCAGCTTTGAAGACGGGACTCGGGGCTACGAGCAGTACTTC.